This TCR beta chain was recorded in a study of T cells in Graves' hyperthyroidism and ophthalmopathy (dated by TCRdb to the late 2010s). Background on the whole study: Peripheral blood samples were taken at the time of initial diagnosis, prior to any treatment. A discovery cohort of about a hundred patients, about 40 with Graves' ophthalmopathy and 57 with stable Graves' hyperthyroidism, was used to find distinguishing TCR V-J signatures. An independent validation cohort of under 20 hyperthyroidism patients and about 16 patients who later progressed to ophthalmopathy tested prospective prediction of ophthalmopathy. The roughly 91 discovery patients were randomly split 7:3 into training and test sets. The study also compared thyroid tissue and blood T-cell repertoires from over 5 Graves' hyperthyroidism patients. Following sampling, methimazole starting at 30 mg daily was given to hyperthyroidism patients, and high-dose intravenous methylprednisolone was given to ophthalmopathy patients. According to the paper, TCR Vbeta CDR3 sequencing was carried out on 135 peripheral blood samples, which came from some 41 ophthalmopathy, around 75 hyperthyroidism and 17 progressor patients.

The investigation overall reported the following: No statistical method was used to set the sample size in advance, and investigators knew the group allocation. In validation, the model predicted progression to ophthalmopathy with just under 71% sensitivity and about 72% specificity, a median of roughly seven months before onset. Blood samples also contained most of the expanded thyroid clonotypes (frequency above 0.001), which suggests that blood repertoires may reflect thyroid immune responses. Ophthalmopathy was separated from stable hyperthyroidism by a 13 V-J signature model, with around 90% sensitivity and 81% to 82% specificity obtained in cross-validation and 80%/75% obtained in testing.

A patient counted as having stable Graves' hyperthyroidism if no progression to ophthalmopathy occurred over 18 months of follow-up. Hyperthyroidism patients were newly diagnosed, with disease duration under 2 months, and aged 18 to 65 years. Patients with uncontrolled infections, other autoimmune diseases, pregnancy or lactation were excluded. Diagnoses were established on the basis of clinical symptoms, serum thyroxine and TRAb, thyroid ultrasound, and orbital computed tomography. Ficoll-Paque density gradient centrifugation was used to isolate PBMCs from about 10 ml of fresh peripheral blood. Trizol reagent was used to extract total RNA, and RNA quality was then checked on an Agilent 2100 Bioanalyzer. TCR beta CDR3 regions were amplified from RNA transcripts. A first-round RT-PCR of the TCR CDR3 used the HTBI primer set with the Qiagen OneStep RT-PCR kit. Libraries were constructed in a second round of multiplex PCR, after which size selection and purification were carried out. Libraries were sequenced paired-end with 100 bp reads on an Illumina HiSeq2000. The paper's processing steps were these. SOAPnuke was used to process the raw data, with reads discarded if the reads contained adapters or uncalled bases, had a mean Phred below 15, or lacked an exact constant-primer or identifier match. High-quality paired reads were merged using COPE v1.2.5, and each unique nucleotide sequence was defined as a clonotype. MiTCR v1.1 was used to align clonotypes to the IMGT TRBV, TRBD and TRBJ reference segments. Only V-J combinations with frequency above 0.0001, covering approximately 99% of repertoires, were analysed. A TCS score was defined as the ratio of F50 (clonal expansion) to E x V (chaos), with BLOSUM62-based TCRdist applied between CDR3 peptides within each V-J. Welch's t-statistics and random forest reduced roughly 530 V-J features to 13, which were used in a naive Bayes classifier (R e1071). TCRdb trimmed public reads at Q25 via fastp, called clones via MiXCR and kept in-frame beta chains. Records with the same CDR3 protein are collapsed into one entry carrying the most frequent genes and DNA. The V and J calls were determined by TCRdb, not by the authors. This sample lists approximately 530,000 distinct CDR3 sequences; over 15% were detected once. The ten largest clones add up to approximately 20% of the sample.

V loses 3 bases at its end and J loses 4 bases; junction bases beyond the gene matches: 5. In the germline V gene (reference sequence), CDR1 corresponds to WNHNN and CDR2 to SYGVQD. The CDR3 starts with the cysteine, ends with the phenylalanine, and has 15 residues. Only the CDR3 DNA is retained, 45 bases long and in frame from the first base. Notes on this clonotype: The antigen it binds to is not known. This may arise from a read error, as a much more abundant clone is one base away.

The sequenced material came from blood. The chain is assembled from TRBV10-1 and TRBJ2-1; 8 nucleotides in the junction match TRBD1. The sequence came from a woman in her late teens or twenties with Graves' hyperthyroidism. The CDR3 sequence is CASSDGGQEYNEQFF. The nucleotide sequence is given as TGCGCCAGCAGTGATGGGGGACAGGAGTACAATGAGCAGTTCTTC.